One and the same sample provided the 15 T cell receptor beta chains below, sequenced in a study of T cells in Graves' hyperthyroidism and ophthalmopathy. The source material, RNA transcripts, was used to amplify TCR beta CDR3 regions. TCR CDR3 underwent first-round RT-PCR with the HTBI primer set. One entry per CDR3 protein, called by TCRdb with MiXCR from the multiplex PCR reads. The data contain 550,000 to 600,000 distinct CDR3 sequences, approximately 15% of them seen just once; the ten biggest clones take up about 17%. The sample comprised blood. These receptors were collected from a woman between 18 and 29 years old with Graves' hyperthyroidism.

This clonotype was counted a few times. V and J are TRBV7-9 and TRBJ1-4; 8 nucleotides line up with TRBD1. The CDR3 sequence is 15 residues long. J was trimmed by 7 bases and V by 8 bases; bases with no gene match: 12. Germline-derived CDR1 and CDR2 are SEHNR and FQNEAQ (reference sequence). The CDR3 sequence: CASGRTGGDGEKLFF. For the CDR3, the DNA is TGTGCCAGCGGTAGAACAGGGGGAGATGGTGAAAAACTGTTTTTT.

In its sample, this clonotype was seen a few times. The J gene is TRBJ1-2, the V gene TRBV7-6, with D perhaps TRBD1 (5 bases). CDR3 length equals 12 residues. Germline-derived CDR1 and CDR2 are SGHVS and FNYEAQ. Deletions cut 6 bases from V and 8 bases from J, with 13 bases between. The CDR3 DNA sequence: TGTGCCAGCAGTTTTCAGGGTCAGGGCTACACCTTC. This sequence encodes CASSFQGQGYTF.

The table lists this clonotype with many counts. The genes are TRBV20-1 and TRBJ2-7; D uncertain. The CDR3 contains 14 residues. Trimming left V 0 bases short and J 3 bases short, with 12 bases between. Germline CDR1 DFQATT, CDR2 SNEGSKA (reference sequence). As DNA, the CDR3 is TGCAGTGCTAGAGATATTACCCGGATCTACGAGCAGTACTTC. Encoded protein: CSARDITRIYEQYF.

The J gene is TRBJ1-5, the V gene TRBV4-2; a weak D match, TRBD1 (5 bases). CDR3 size: 16 residues. Germline CDR1 LGHNA, CDR2 YNFKEQ. The ends were cut back, 1 base at V and 2 bases at J, with 12 bases in the middle. CDR3 in amino acids: CASSQVGGTGNQPQHF. CDR3 sequence (DNA): TGTGCCAGCAGCCAAGTGGGGGGAACCGGCAATCAGCCCCAGCATTTT.

This clonotype has ten or more counts. The chain couples TRBV9 to TRBJ1-2; D is unclear. Germline V gene data show CDR1 as SGDLS and CDR2 as YYNGEE. The CDR3 length is 17 residues. The V and J ends lost 0 bases and 0 bases respectively, with 15 bases between them. This CDR3 reads CASSVGPRGSANYGYTF. CDR3 nucleotides: TGTGCCAGCAGCGTAGGGCCCCGGGGATCCGCTAACTATGGCTACACCTTC.

This clonotype appeared many times. The V call is TRBV11-2, the J call TRBJ2-7; D is ambiguous. CDR1 and CDR2 from the germline V gene are SGHAT and FQNNGV. The CDR3 totals 14 residues. V was cut by 0 bases and J by 5 bases, with 11 bases left in between. This CDR3 is CASSLDRLNNEQYF. CDR3 nucleotides: TGTGCCAGCAGCTTAGACCGACTTAACAACGAGCAGTACTTC.

In its sample, this clonotype was seen a few times. This chain uses TRBV12-3 or TRBV12-4 with TRBJ1-1, with 8 bases fitting TRBD1. Germline trimming cut 6 bases from V and 1 base from J; bases unmatched to any gene: 7. The CDR3 loop spans 15 amino acids. The CDR3 DNA sequence: TGTGCCAGCAGGACTAACAGGGGGACGAACACTGAAGCTTTCTTT. It translates to CASRTNRGTNTEAFF.

Ten or more counts support this clonotype. The chain has TRBV10-3 and TRBJ1-1; no firm D call. The V end lost 4 bases, the J end lost 4 bases, and 13 bases lay between the germline ends. The germline V gene has CDR1 ENHRY and CDR2 SYGVKD. The CDR3 has 14 residues. The CDR3 DNA sequence: TGTGCCATCAGTGGATTAGGATCTGGCACTGAAGCTTTCTTT. Encoded protein: CAISGLGSGTEAFF.

This clonotype has at least ten counts. The V call is TRBV3-1, the J call TRBJ2-7, with TRBD2 matching over 10 bases. This CDR3 spans 18 amino acids. Germline values: CDR1 LGHDT, CDR2 YNNKEL (reference sequence). J gave up 3 bases and V 1 base, and 12 bases lay outside the gene matches. Here the CDR3 reads CASSQANLAGDFFYEQYF. The CDR3 nucleotides are TGTGCCAGCAGCCAAGCAAATCTAGCGGGGGATTTCTTCTACGAGCAGTACTTC.

This clonotype has ten or more counts. V usage is TRBV20-1 and J usage is TRBJ2-7; a possible D gene is TRBD1 (5 bases). Germline values: CDR1 DFQATT, CDR2 SNEGSKA (reference sequence). The germline V and J ends were trimmed by 0 bases and 3 bases, with 9 bases remaining between them. CDR3 length: 13 amino acids. CDR3 nucleotide sequence: TGCAGTGCTAGAGATCTTACAGGCTACGAGCAGTACTTC. It is translated as CSARDLTGYEQYF.

This clonotype was seen ten or more times. The chain recombines TRBV6-1 with TRBJ1-5; D gene uncertain. The CDR3 covers 13 residues. Between the trimmed V and J ends, which lost 9 bases and 0 bases, there was a span of 9 bases. CDR1 and CDR2 from the germline V gene are MNHNS and SASEGT. The CDR3 bases are TGTGCCAGTGGGGAATATAGCAATCAGCCCCAGCATTTT. Protein product: CASGEYSNQPQHF.

This clonotype was counted ten times or more. The chain carries TRBV2 and TRBJ2-7; D unresolved. Trimming took 8 bases from V and 3 from J, leaving 5 bases between them. The CDR3 consists of 10 residues. Germline loops: CDR1 SNHLY, CDR2 FYNNEI. Here the CDR3 DNA reads TGTGCCAGCTATAGCTACGAGCAGTACTTC. Translation gives CASYSYEQYF. Variable domain in full (rest from reference TRBV2 and TRBJ2-7): EPEVTQTPSHQVTQMGQEVILRCVPISNHLYFYWYRQILGQKVEFLVSFYNNEISEKSEIFDDQFSVERPDGSNFTLKIRSTKLEDSAMYFCASYSYEQYFGPGTRLTVT.

This clonotype was counted at least ten times. The rearrangement links TRBV20-1 to TRBJ2-1; 8 nucleotides agree with TRBD2. J was trimmed by 8 bases and V by 3 bases; bases with no gene match: 9. The CDR3 loop spans 14 amino acids. Germline V lookup: CDR1 DFQATT, CDR2 SNEGSKA (reference sequence). The chain's CDR3 is CSARDGRAIDEQFF. The CDR3, as DNA: TGCAGTGCTAGGGACGGGAGGGCCATCGATGAGCAGTTCTTC.

This clonotype was picked up a small number of times. The chain joins TRBV19 to TRBJ2-1; the D call may be TRBD1 or TRBD2 (6 bases each). Deletions cut 4 bases from V and 0 bases from J, with 10 bases between. The CDR3 runs 15 residues. Germline values: CDR1 LNHDA, CDR2 SQIVND (reference sequence). This CDR3 reads CASSTRGGSYNEQFF. As DNA, the CDR3 is TGTGCCAGTAGTACCAGGGGAGGCTCCTACAATGAGCAGTTCTTC.

The chain carries TRBV6-2 or TRBV6-3 and TRBJ2-6; D unresolved. Per the germline V gene, CDR1 is MNHEY and CDR2 is SVGEGT. V lost 0 bases to trimming and J lost 0 bases, with 6 bases between them. There are 16 residues in the CDR3. CDR3 residues: CASSYSGPSGANVLTF. The CDR3 nucleotides are TGTGCCAGCAGTTACTCCGGACCCTCTGGGGCCAACGTCCTGACTTTC.